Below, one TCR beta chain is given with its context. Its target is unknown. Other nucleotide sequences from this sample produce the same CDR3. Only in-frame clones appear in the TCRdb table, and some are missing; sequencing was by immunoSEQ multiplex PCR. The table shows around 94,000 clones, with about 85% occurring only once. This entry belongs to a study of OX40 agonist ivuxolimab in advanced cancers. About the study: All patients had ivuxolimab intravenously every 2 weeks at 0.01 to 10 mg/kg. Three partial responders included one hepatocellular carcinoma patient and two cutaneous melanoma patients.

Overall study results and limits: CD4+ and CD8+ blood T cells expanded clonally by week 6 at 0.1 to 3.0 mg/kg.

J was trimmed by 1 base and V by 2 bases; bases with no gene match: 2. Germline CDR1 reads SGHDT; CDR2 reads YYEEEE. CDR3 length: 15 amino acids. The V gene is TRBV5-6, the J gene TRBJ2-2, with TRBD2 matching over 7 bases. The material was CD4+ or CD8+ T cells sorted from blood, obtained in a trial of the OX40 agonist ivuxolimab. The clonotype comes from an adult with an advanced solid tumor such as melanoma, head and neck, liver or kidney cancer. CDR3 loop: CASSLGGGNTGELFF. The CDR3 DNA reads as TGTGCCAGCAGCTTAGGCGGGGGGAACACCGGGGAGCTGTTTTTT.